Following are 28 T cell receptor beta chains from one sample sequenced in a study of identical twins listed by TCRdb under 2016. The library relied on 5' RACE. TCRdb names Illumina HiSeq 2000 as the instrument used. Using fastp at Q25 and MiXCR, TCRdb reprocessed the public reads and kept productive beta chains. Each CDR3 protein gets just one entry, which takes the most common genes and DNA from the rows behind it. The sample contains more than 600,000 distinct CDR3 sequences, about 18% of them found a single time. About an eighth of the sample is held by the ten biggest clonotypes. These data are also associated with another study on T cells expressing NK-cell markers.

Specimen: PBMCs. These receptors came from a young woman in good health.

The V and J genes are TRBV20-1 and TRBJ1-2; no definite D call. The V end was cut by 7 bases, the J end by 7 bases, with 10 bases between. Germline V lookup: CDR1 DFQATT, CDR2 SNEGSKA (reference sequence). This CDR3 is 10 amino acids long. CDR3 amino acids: CSGYSGGYTF. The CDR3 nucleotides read TGCAGTGGATATTCTGGTGGCTACACCTTC.

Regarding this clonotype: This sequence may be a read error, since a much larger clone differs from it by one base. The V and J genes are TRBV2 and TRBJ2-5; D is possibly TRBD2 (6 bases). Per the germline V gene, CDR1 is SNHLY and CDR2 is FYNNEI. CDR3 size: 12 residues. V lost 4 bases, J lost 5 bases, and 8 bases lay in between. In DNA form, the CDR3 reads TGTGCCAGCAGTGTACGGGGGGAGACCCAGTACTTC. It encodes CASSVRGETQYF.

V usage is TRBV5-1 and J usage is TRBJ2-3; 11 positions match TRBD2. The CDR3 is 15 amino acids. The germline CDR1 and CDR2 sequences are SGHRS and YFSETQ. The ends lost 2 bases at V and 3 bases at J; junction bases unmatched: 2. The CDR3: CASSFWTSGTDTQYF. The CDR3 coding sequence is TGCGCCAGCAGCTTCTGGACTAGCGGGACAGATACGCAGTATTTT. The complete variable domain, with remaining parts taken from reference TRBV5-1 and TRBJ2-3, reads KAGVTQTPRYLIKTRGQQVTLSCSPISGHRSVSWYQQTPGQGLQFLFEYFSETQRNKGNFPGRFSGRQFSNSRSEMNVSTLELGDSALYLCASSFWTSGTDTQYFGPGTRLTVL.

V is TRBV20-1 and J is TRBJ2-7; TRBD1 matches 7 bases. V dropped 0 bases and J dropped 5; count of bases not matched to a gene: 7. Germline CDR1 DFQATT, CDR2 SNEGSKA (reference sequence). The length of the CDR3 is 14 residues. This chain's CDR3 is CSARDRDRVDEQYF. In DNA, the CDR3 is TGCAGTGCTAGAGATCGTGACAGGGTAGACGAGCAGTACTTC.

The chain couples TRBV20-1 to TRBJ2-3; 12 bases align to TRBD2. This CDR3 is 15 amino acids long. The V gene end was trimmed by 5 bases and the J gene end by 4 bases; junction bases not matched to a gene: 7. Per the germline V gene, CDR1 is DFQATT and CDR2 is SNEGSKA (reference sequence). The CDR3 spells CSAPLAGGQADTQYF. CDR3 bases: TGCAGTGCTCCTCTAGCGGGGGGGCAGGCAGATACGCAGTATTTT.

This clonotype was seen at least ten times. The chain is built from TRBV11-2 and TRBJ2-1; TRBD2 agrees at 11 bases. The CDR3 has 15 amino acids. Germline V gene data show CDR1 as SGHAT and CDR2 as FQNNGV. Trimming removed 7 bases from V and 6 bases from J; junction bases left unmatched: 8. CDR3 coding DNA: TGTGCCAGCACCTTTGGGACTAGCGGTCTCAATGAGCAGTTCTTC. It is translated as CASTFGTSGLNEQFF.

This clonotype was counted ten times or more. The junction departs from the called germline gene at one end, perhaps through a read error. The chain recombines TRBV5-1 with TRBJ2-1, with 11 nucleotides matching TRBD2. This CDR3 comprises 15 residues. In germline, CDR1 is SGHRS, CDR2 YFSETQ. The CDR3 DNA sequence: TGTGCCAGCAGCCCCGGGACTAGCGGATACAATGAGCAGTTCTTC. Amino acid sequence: CASSPGTSGYNEQFF.

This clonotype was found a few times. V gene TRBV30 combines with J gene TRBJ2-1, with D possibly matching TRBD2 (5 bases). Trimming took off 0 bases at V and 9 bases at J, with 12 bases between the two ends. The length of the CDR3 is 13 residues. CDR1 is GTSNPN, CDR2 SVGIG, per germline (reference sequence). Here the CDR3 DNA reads TGTGCCTGGAGTGTCTCAGTAGCGAGTGAGCAGTTCTTC. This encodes CAWSVSVASEQFF.

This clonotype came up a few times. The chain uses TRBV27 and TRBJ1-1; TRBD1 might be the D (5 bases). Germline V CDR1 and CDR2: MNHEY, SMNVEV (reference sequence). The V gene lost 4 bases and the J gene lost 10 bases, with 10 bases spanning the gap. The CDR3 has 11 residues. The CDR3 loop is CASSSGPGAFF. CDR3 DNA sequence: TGTGCCAGCAGTTCGGGGCCTGGAGCTTTCTTT.

CDR3 DNA: TGCAGTGCTACCCGGTGGGAGCGGGAGCTCGACGAGCAGTACTTC. Encoded protein: CSATRWERELDEQYF. The gene calls are TRBV20-1 and TRBJ2-7, with 8 bases that match TRBD2. Germline CDR1 and CDR2: DFQATT and SNEGSKA (reference sequence). V lost 4 bases, J lost 5 bases, and 13 bases stayed unmatched. There are 15 residues in the CDR3.

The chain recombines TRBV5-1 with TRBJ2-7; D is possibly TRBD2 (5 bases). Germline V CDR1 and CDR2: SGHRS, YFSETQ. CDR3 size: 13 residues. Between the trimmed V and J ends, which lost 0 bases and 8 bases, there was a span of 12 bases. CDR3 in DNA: TGCGCCAGCAGCTTGGAAATGGAGGCGAAGCAGTACTTC. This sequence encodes CASSLEMEAKQYF.

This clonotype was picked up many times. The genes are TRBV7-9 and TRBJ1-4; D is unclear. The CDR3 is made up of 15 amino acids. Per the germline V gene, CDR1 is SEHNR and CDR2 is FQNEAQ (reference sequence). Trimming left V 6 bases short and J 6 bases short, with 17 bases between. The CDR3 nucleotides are TGTGCCAGCAGTTCCTGGAATAGGGAGGATGAAAAACTGTTTTTT. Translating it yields CASSSWNREDEKLFF.

In DNA, the CDR3 is TGTGCCATCAGTGATTTGGCTAGCGGGAGATACGAGCAGTACTTC. Protein product: CAISDLASGRYEQYF. V is TRBV10-3 and J is TRBJ2-7, with 10 positions matching TRBD2. Trimming at V came to 3 bases and at J to 4 bases, leaving 6 bases not matched to a gene. The germline V gene encodes CDR1 ENHRY and CDR2 SYGVKD. This CDR3 is built from 15 residues.

The CDR3 DNA reads TGTGCCAGCAGCTCTGGGACAGGCTATTTCGGGGCCAACGTCCTGACTTTC. Amino acid sequence: CASSSGTGYFGANVLTF. The V and J genes are TRBV7-2 and TRBJ2-6; 8 bases line up with TRBD1. This CDR3 comprises 17 residues. Germline lookup yields CDR1 SGHTA and CDR2 FQGNSA. Germline trimming cut 4 bases from V and 4 bases from J; bases unmatched to any gene: 9.

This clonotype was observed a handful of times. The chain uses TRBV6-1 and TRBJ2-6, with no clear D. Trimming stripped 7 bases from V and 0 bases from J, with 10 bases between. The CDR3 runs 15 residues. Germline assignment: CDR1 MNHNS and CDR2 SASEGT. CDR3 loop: CASTPGRSGANVLTF. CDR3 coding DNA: TGTGCCAGCACCCCTGGACGCTCTGGGGCCAACGTCCTGACTTTC.

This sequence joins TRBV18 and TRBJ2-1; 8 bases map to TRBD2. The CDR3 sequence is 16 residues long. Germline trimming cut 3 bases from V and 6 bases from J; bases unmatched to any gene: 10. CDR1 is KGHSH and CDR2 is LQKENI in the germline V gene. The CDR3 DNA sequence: TGTGCCAGCTCACCCCTCGCGGGAGGTTACTCCAATGAGCAGTTCTTC. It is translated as CASSPLAGGYSNEQFF.

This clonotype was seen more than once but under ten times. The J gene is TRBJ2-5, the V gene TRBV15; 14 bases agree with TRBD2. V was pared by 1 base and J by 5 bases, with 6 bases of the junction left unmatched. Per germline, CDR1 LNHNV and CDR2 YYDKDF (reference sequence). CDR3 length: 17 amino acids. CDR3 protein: CATSRARRLAGGETQYF. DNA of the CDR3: TGTGCCACCAGCAGAGCCAGAAGACTAGCGGGGGGGGAGACCCAGTACTTC.

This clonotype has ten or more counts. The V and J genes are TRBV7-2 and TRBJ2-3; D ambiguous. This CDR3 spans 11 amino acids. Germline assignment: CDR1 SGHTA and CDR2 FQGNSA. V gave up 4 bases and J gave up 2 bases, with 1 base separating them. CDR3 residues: CASSYTDTQYF. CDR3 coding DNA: TGTGCCAGCAGCTACACAGATACGCAGTATTTT.

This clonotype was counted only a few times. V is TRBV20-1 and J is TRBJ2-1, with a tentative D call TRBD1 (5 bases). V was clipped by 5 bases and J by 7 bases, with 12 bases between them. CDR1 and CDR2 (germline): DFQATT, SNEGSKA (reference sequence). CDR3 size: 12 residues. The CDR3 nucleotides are TGCAGTGCTCTCAGGGCCCGGAATGAGCAGTTCTTC. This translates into CSALRARNEQFF.

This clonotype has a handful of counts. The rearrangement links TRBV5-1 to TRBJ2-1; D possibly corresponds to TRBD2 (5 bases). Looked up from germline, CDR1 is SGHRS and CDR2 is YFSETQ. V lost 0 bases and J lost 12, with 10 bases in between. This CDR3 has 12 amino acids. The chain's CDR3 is CASSLVGNGQFF. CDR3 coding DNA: TGCGCCAGCAGCTTGGTCGGGAACGGGCAGTTCTTC.

The CDR3 bases are TGTGCCAGCAGCAGAGGACCGTCTGCCTACAATGAGCAGTTCTTC. Translated: CASSRGPSAYNEQFF. The chain employs TRBV21-1 and TRBJ2-1. TRBV21-1 is listed as a pseudogene. This CDR3 has 15 residues.

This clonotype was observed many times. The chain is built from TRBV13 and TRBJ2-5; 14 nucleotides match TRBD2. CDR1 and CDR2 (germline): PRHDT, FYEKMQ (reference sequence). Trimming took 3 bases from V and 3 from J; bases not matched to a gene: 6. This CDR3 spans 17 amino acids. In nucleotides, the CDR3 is TGTGCCAGCAGCTTCGAGGGACTAGCGGGAGAGGAAGAGACCCAGTACTTC. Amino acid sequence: CASSFEGLAGEEETQYF.

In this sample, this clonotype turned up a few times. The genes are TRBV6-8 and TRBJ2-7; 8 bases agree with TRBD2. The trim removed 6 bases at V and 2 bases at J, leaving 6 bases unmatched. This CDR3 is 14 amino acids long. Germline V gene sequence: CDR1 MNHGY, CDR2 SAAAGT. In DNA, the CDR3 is TGTGCCAGCAGACGGGAGGGGAGGACCTACGAGCAGTACTTC. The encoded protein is CASRREGRTYEQYF.

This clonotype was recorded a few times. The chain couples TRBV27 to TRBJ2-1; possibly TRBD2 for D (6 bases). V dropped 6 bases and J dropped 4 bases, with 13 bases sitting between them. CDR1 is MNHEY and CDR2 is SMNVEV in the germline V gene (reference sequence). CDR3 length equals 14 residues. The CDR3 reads CASRSGTHYNEQFF. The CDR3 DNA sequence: TGTGCCAGCAGATCTGGGACTCATTACAATGAGCAGTTCTTC.

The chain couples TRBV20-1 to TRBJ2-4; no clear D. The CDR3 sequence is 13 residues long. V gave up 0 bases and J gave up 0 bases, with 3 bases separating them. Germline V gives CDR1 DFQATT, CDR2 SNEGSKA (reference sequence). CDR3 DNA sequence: TGCAGTGCTAGAGATGGAGCCAAAAACATTCAGTACTTC. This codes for CSARDGAKNIQYF.

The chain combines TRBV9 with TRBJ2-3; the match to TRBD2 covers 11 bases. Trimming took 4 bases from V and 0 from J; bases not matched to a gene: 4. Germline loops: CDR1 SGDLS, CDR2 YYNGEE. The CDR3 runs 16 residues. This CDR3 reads CASSMLAGGSTDTQYF. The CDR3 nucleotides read TGTGCCAGCAGCATGCTAGCGGGGGGCAGCACAGATACGCAGTATTTT. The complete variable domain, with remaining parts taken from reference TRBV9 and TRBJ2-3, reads DSGVTQTPKHLITATGQRVTLRCSPRSGDLSVYWYQQSLDQGLQFLIQYYNGEERAKGNILERFSAQQFPDLHSELNLSSLELGDSALYFCASSMLAGGSTDTQYFGPGTRLTVL.

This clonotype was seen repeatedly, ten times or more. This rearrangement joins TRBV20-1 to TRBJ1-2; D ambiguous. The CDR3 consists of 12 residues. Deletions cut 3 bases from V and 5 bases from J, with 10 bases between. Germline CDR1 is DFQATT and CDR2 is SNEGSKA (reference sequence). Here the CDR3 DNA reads TGCAGTGCTAGCTGGCAGCTGTATGGCTACACCTTC. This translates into CSASWQLYGYTF.

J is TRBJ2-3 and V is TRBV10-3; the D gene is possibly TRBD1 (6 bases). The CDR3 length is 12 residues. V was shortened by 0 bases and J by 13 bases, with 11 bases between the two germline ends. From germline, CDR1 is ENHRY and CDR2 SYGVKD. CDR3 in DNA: TGTGCCATCAGTGAGTCCGCAGGGGTGGAGTATTTT. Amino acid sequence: CAISESAGVEYF.